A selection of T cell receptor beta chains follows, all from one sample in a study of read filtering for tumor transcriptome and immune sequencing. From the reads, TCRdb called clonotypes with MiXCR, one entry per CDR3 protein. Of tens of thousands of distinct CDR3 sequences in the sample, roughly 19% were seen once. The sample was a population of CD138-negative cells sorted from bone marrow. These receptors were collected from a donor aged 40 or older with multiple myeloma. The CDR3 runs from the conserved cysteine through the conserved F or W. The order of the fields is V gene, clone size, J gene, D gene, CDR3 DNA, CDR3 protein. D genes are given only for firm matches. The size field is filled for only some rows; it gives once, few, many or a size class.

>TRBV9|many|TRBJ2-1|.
TGTGCCAGCAGCGCCCGGAGGGGCTCCTACAATGAGCAGTTCTTC
CASSARRGSYNEQFF
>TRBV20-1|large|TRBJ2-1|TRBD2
TGCAGTGCTAGAGATCTGCTAGCGGGAGGGTACAATGAGCAGTTCTTC
CSARDLLAGGYNEQFF
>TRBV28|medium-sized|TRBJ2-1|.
TGTGCCAGCAGTCCCCTACTAGTGCCAAATGAGCAGTTCTTC
CASSPLLVPNEQFF
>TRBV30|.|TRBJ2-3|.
TGTGCCTGGAGTGAAGACACAGATACGCAGTATTTT
CAWSEDTDTQYF
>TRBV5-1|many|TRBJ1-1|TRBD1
TGCGCCAGCAGCGGGGGACAGATGAACACTGAAGCTTTCTTT
CASSGGQMNTEAFF
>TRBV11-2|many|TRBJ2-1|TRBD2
TGTGCCAGCAGCCCCAGACTAGCGGGAGGGTCCTACAATGAGCAGTTCTTC
CASSPRLAGGSYNEQFF
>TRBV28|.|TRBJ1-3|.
TGTGCCAGCAGTACCCGATTAGGAAACACCATATATTTT
CASSTRLGNTIYF
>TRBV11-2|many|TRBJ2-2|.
TGTGCCAGCAGTTATTACACCGGGGAGCTGTTTTTT
CASSYYTGELFF
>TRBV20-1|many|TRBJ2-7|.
TGCAGTGCTAGAGTTGAAGGGCACAGGGACTCCTACGAGCAGTACTTC
CSARVEGHRDSYEQYF
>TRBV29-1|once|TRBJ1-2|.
TGCAGCGTGAGGGGAGACAGCTATGTCTACACCTTC
CSVRGDSYVYTF
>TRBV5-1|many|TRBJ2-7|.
TGCGCCAGCAGCCCTACCCCGACAGGTACCTACGAGCAGTACTTC
CASSPTPTGTYEQYF
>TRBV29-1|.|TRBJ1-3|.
TGCAGCGTTGCTGGGGGGGATCACTCTGGAAACACCATATATTTT
CSVAGGDHSGNTIYF
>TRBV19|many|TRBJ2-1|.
TGTGCCAGTACCCCGGCGGCGGGACGCTACAATGAGCAGTTCTTC
CASTPAAGRYNEQFF
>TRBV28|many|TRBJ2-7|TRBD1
TGTGCCAGCAGTCGTCCCATGGGACAGGTCTACGAGCAGTACTTC
CASSRPMGQVYEQYF
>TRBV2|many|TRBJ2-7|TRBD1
TGTGCCAGCAGGCCCGGGACAGGGGGATACGAGCAGTACTTC
CASRPGTGGYEQYF
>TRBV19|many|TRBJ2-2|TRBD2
TGTGCCAGTAGTATTATGCGGGCTAGCGGGGTTAACACCGGGGAGCTGTTTTTT
CASSIMRASGVNTGELFF
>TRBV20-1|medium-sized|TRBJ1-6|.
TGCAGTGCTAGTGAGGGGCGCACCGTAAATTCACCCCTCCACTTT
CSASEGRTVNSPLHF
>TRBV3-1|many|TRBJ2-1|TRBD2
TGTGCCAGCAGCCAACTCCCTAGCGGGAGTATCAATGAGCAGTTCTTC
CASSQLPSGSINEQFF
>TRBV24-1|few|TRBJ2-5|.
TGTGCCACCAGTGAGGACGGGGCCCACGAGACCCAGTACTTC
CATSEDGAHETQYF
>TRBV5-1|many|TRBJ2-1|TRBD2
TGCGCCAGCAGCGAAGGACTAGCGAATGAGCAGTTCTTC
CASSEGLANEQFF
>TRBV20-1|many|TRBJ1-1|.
TGCAGTGCTAGTGTCCCTCGGGGGTACACTGAAGCTTTCTTT
CSASVPRGYTEAFF
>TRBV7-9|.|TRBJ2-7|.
TGTGCCAGCAGCCCCACGGGACCGGCGGGGTACGAGCAGTACTTC
CASSPTGPAGYEQYF
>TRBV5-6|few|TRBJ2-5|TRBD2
TGTGCCAGCAGCTCGGTGGCGGGAGCAGAGACCCAGTACTTC
CASSSVAGAETQYF
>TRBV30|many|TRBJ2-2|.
TGTGCCTGGACTCCGGGGTTCACCGGGGAGCTGTTTTTT
CAWTPGFTGELFF
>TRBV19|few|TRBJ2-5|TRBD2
TGTGCCAGTACCGCGAGGGGCACTAGCGGAGACCAAGAGGCCCAGTACTTC
CASTARGTSGDQEAQYF
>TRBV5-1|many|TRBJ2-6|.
TGCGCCAGCAGCAGTTATCTCTCTGGGGCCAACGTCCTGACTTTC
CASSSYLSGANVLTF
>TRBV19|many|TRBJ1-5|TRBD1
TGTGCCACAAACCCCCCCGGACAGGGGGCAATACGGCAGCCCCAGCATTTT
CATNPPGQGAIRQPQHF
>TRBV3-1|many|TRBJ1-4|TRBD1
TGTGCCAGCAGCCTTCGAGGGGGCGGGGGTGAAAAACTGTTTTTT
CASSLRGGGGEKLFF
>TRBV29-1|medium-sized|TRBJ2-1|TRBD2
TGCAGCGTTGGGGAGGGTCTGGCCAATGAGCAGTTCTTC
CSVGEGLANEQFF
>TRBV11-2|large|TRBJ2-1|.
TGTGCCAGCAGCTTAGTGGGTTTCGGGACCTTTGGGCAGTTCTTC
CASSLVGFGTFGQFF
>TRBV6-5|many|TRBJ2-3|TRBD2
TGTGCCAGCACCACACTAGCGGGATTTGTAACAGATACGCAGTATTTT
CASTTLAGFVTDTQYF
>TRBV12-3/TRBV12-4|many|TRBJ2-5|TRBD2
TGTGCCAGCAGTTTAGGGGGACTAGCGGGAGAAGACCAAGAGACCCAGTACTTC
CASSLGGLAGEDQETQYF
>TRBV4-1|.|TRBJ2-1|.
TGCGCCAGCAGCCAAGGGGGTCGAGCATCCTACAATGAGCAGTTCTTC
CASSQGGRASYNEQFF
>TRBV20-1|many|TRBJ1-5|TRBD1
TGCAGTGCTAGGCGGGACAGGGACGTTTTGAGCAATCAGCCCCAGCATTTT
CSARRDRDVLSNQPQHF
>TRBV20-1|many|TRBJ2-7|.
TGCAGTGCAAGAGGCCTCTACTCCTACGAGCAGTACTTC
CSARGLYSYEQYF
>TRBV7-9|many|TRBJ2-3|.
TGTGCCAGCAGCTTAGGACACCTCACAGATACGCAGTATTTT
CASSLGHLTDTQYF
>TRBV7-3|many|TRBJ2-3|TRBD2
TGTGCCAGCAGCTTAACGAGACTAGCGGGCCCAGATACGCAGTATTTT
CASSLTRLAGPDTQYF
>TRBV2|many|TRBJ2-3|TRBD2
TGTGCCAGCAGTAGAACTAGCGGGATGATCACAGATACGCAGTATTTT
CASSRTSGMITDTQYF
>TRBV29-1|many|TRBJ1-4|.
TGCAGCGTAGGCTCTGGAGGCGGTGAAAAACTGTTTTTT
CSVGSGGGEKLFF
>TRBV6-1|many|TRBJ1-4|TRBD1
TGTGCCAGCAGTGAAGGGGACAGGGTTAATGAAAAACTGTTTTTT
CASSEGDRVNEKLFF
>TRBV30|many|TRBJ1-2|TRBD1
TGTGCCTGGAGAGACAGGGCGATTAATGGCTACACCTTC
CAWRDRAINGYTF
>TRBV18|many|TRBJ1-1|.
TGTGCCAGCACTCGGGGGAACACTGAAGCTTTCTTT
CASTRGNTEAFF
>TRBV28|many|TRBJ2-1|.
TGTGCCAGCAGCCCTCCGACTAGGAGTGAGCAGTTCTTC
CASSPPTRSEQFF
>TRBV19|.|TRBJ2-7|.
TGTCCCAGTAGTGGTCCGCTGGAGGGGGCCTACGAGCAGTACTTC
CPSSGPLEGAYEQYF